This T cell receptor (beta chain) was recorded in a study of beta chain features in type 1 diabetes. Expressed TCRB transcripts were sequenced because the entire RNA isolate underwent reverse transcription. Some clones are missing from TCRdb's copy, which holds only in-frame ones; the method was immunoSEQ multiplex PCR. The sample holds 150,000 to 170,000 clones; about 7.3% are singletons and the top ten take approximately 0.65%. The CDR3 loop spans 14 amino acids. In germline, CDR1 is SQVTM, CDR2 ANQGSEA. J gave up 3 bases and V 0 bases, and 3 bases lay outside the gene matches. There are many counts of this clone. Within the sample, other DNA sequences also encode this same CDR3.

The clonotype originates from a young man in good health. The specimen sequenced was central memory CD4+ T cells from blood. The chain employs TRBV29-1 and TRBJ1-2; 8 bases match TRBD1. The CDR3: CSVEERTGYYGYTF. The CDR3 region has the DNA TGCAGCGTTGAAGAAAGGACAGGGTACTATGGCTACACCTTC.